These T cell receptor beta chains were read from a single sample in a study of patients and donors after allogeneic stem cell transplantation. Via MiXCR, TCRdb re-called the RT-PCR reads, giving one row per CDR3 protein. The repertoire includes about a million distinct CDR3 sequences, roughly 17% of them detected once, and about 6% sits in the top ten. Sequencing was performed on blood, either unsorted or a sorted T cell fraction (not recorded which). All receptors come from a human donor who was either an allogeneic HSCT recipient or a stem cell or donor lymphocyte infusion donor (not recorded which). It is not recorded whose cells these are; they may come from a transplant donor. The CDR3 runs from the conserved cysteine through the conserved F or W. D genes are given only for firm matches. Size is omitted from some rows. Given values are once, few, many or a class for expanded clones.

TRBV5-1,-,TRBJ2-5,TRBD2,CASSSTTSGETQYF,TGCGCCAGCAGCTCGACGACTAGCGGAGAGACCCAGTACTTC
TRBV7-2,-,TRBJ1-4,-,CASSLGGRVNEKLFF,TGTGCCAGCAGCTTAGGTGGCAGGGTGAATGAAAAACTGTTTTTT
TRBV12-3/TRBV12-4,few,TRBJ2-3,-,CASSPVLADTQYF,TGTGCCAGCAGTCCAGTATTGGCAGATACGCAGTATTTT
TRBV20-1,-,TRBJ2-7,TRBD2,CSARGGGLIYEQYF,TGCAGTGCTAGAGGCGGGGGGCTGATCTACGAGCAGTACTTC
TRBV5-1,few,TRBJ2-7,TRBD1,CASKGQGGSYEQYF,TGCGCCAGCAAGGGACAGGGGGGCTCCTACGAGCAGTACTTC
TRBV4-1,few,TRBJ2-4,TRBD1,CASSRTGPGHIQYF,TGCGCCAGCAGCCGGACAGGCCCCGGGCACATTCAGTACTTC
TRBV7-6,-,TRBJ1-1,-,CASSFRPTHKNTEAFF,TGTGCCAGCAGCTTCCGCCCGACACACAAGAACACTGAAGCTTTCTTT
TRBV27,-,TRBJ1-4,-,CASSLSADRKLFF,TGTGCCAGCAGTTTATCGGCCGACCGAAAACTGTTTTTT
TRBV7-9,once,TRBJ2-2,-,CASSLVGGAPNTGELFF,TGTGCCAGCAGCTTAGTCGGGGGAGCACCAAACACCGGGGAGCTGTTTTTT
TRBV5-4,-,TRBJ2-7,-,CASRGWQGNEQYF,TGTGCCAGCAGGGGGTGGCAGGGAAACGAGCAGTACTTC
TRBV7-3,-,TRBJ2-3,-,CASTDGGSSTDTQYF,TGTGCCAGCACCGACGGGGGTAGCAGTACAGATACGCAGTATTTT
TRBV4-1,-,TRBJ2-7,TRBD1,CASSPMGQSYEQYF,TGCGCCAGCAGCCCTATGGGACAGTCCTACGAGCAGTACTTC
TRBV6-2/TRBV6-3,-,TRBJ2-7,-,CASSPHSGTSNYEQYF,TGTGCCAGCAGTCCCCATTCCGGGACATCTAATTACGAGCAGTACTTC
TRBV29-1,-,TRBJ2-1,TRBD2,CSVEPNGRDPYNEQFF,TGCAGCGTTGAACCCAACGGGAGGGATCCCTACAATGAGCAGTTCTTC
TRBV7-3,few,TRBJ2-3,-,CASSLNSFPDTQYF,TGTGCCAGCAGCTTAAATAGCTTCCCCGATACGCAGTATTTT
TRBV12-3/TRBV12-4,few,TRBJ2-7,TRBD2,CASSRPGLAGGLGSYEQYF,TGTGCCAGCAGCCGACCGGGACTAGCGGGGGGCCTGGGTTCCTACGAGCAGTACTTC
TRBV2,few,TRBJ2-3,-,CASNIRQPTDTQYF,TGTGCCAGCAATATTCGGCAGCCCACAGATACGCAGTATTTT
TRBV6-1,-,TRBJ1-2,TRBD1,CASNDPGGYGYTF,TGTGCCAGCAACGATCCAGGGGGCTATGGCTACACCTTC
TRBV5-1,many,TRBJ2-7,TRBD2,CASGGLAGDYEQYF,TGCGCCAGCGGAGGACTAGCGGGAGACTACGAGCAGTACTTC
TRBV6-1,many,TRBJ2-1,-,CASGGSAIYNEQFF,TGTGCCAGCGGCGGATCCGCGATCTACAATGAGCAGTTCTTC
TRBV30,many,TRBJ1-1,-,CAWSVRASSNTEAFF,TGTGCCTGGAGTGTACGGGCCAGCTCTAACACTGAAGCTTTCTTT
TRBV11-2,-,TRBJ2-2,-,CASSFGLVGAGELFF,TGTGCCAGCAGCTTCGGATTAGTCGGCGCCGGGGAGCTGTTTTTT
TRBV20-1,few,TRBJ1-2,-,CSARKNGGYTF,TGCAGTGCTAGAAAGAATGGTGGCTACACCTTC
TRBV24-1,few,TRBJ1-5,TRBD1,CATSDSGTGYQPQHF,TGTGCCACCAGTGACTCCGGGACAGGCTATCAGCCCCAGCATTTT
TRBV5-1,few,TRBJ2-7,-,CASSSGGSGAEQYF,TGCGCCAGCAGCTCTGGGGGATCGGGGGCCGAGCAGTACTTC
TRBV9,many,TRBJ2-6,-,CASQYSGANVLTF,TGTGCCAGCCAGTACTCTGGGGCCAACGTCCTGACTTTC
TRBV6-2/TRBV6-3,-,TRBJ2-2,TRBD1,CASSYGDSVGPGELFF,TGTGCCAGCAGTTACGGGGACAGCGTGGGCCCCGGGGAGCTGTTTTTT
TRBV3-1,-,TRBJ2-7,-,CASSRGDLGTYEQYF,TGTGCCAGCAGCCGCGGGGATCTTGGGACCTACGAGCAGTACTTC
TRBV6-2/TRBV6-3,few,TRBJ1-1,-,CASSYSSKGGAKGVNTEAFF,TGTGCCAGCAGTTACTCCTCGAAAGGGGGGGCGAAAGGAGTGAACACTGAAGCTTTCTTT
TRBV20-1,few,TRBJ1-6,TRBD1,CSARGQGTYNSPLHF,TGCAGTGCTAGAGGACAGGGGACCTATAATTCACCCCTCCACTTT
TRBV24-1,many,TRBJ2-3,-,CATSQGSSDTQYF,TGTGCCACCAGTCAGGGGAGCTCAGATACGCAGTATTTT
TRBV27,-,TRBJ1-5,-,CASSSLVGSGRWRSNQPQHF,TGTGCCAGCAGTTCGTTAGTGGGGTCCGGCAGATGGAGGAGCAATCAGCCCCAGCATTTT
TRBV7-2,many,TRBJ1-3,-,CASSPGRYSGNTIYF,TGTGCCAGCAGCCCCGGACGGTACTCTGGAAACACCATATATTTT
TRBV2,-,TRBJ1-5,TRBD1,CASSEPDRGRNQPQHF,TGTGCCAGCAGTGAACCGGACAGGGGCAGAAATCAGCCCCAGCATTTT
TRBV6-5,-,TRBJ2-1,-,CASSYLGQGGGNEQFF,TGTGCCAGCAGTTACTTAGGCCAGGGGGGAGGCAATGAGCAGTTCTTC
TRBV7-9,few,TRBJ2-7,TRBD1,CASSRVLGQSSYEQYF,TGTGCCAGCAGCCGTGTCTTGGGACAGAGCTCCTACGAGCAGTACTTC
TRBV5-1,many,TRBJ2-2,-,CASSPPGLDTGELFF,TGCGCCAGCAGCCCCCCTGGCTTGGACACCGGGGAGCTGTTTTTT
TRBV7-9,-,TRBJ2-6,-,CASSPLESSGANVLTF,TGTGCCAGCAGCCCACTGGAATCCTCTGGGGCCAACGTCCTGACTTTC